This TCR beta chain was sequenced during a study of blood T cell repertoires in COVID-19. About the study: The samples span acute and convalescent COVID-19 from the United States, Italy and Spain. Nucleic acid was either cDNA or gDNA, and it came from T cells, B-cell-depleted T cells, or PBMCs.

Authors' analysis steps: How many nucleated cells were present was estimated from reference gene primer amplification. The method was immunoSEQ multiplex PCR; TCRdb's version includes in-frame clones alone and lacks a portion of them. D and trimming come from the DNA, and the V and J calls and clone size come from that table. The sample includes tens of thousands of clones, around 82% of them seen just once. It was during active infection that Seattle patients were enrolled and then longitudinally followed. This CDR3 comprises 14 residues. CDR1 MNHEY and CDR2 SVGAGI come from the germline V gene. Trimming removed 2 bases at V and 2 bases at J, with 9 bases between.

This receptor was obtained from a man between 60 and 75 years old with COVID-19, enrolled during active disease. This chain uses TRBV6-5 with TRBJ1-1; D might be TRBD1 (5 bases). Sequencing used peripheral blood. For the CDR3, the DNA is TGTGCCAGCAGTTACCAGGGTACTAACACTGAAGCTTTCTTT. Translating gives CASSYQGTNTEAFF.